This TCR beta chain derives from a study of beta chain features in type 1 diabetes. Concerning this clone: The antigen is undetermined.

The study reverse transcribed the entire isolated RNA, so it sequenced expressed TCRB transcripts. Sequenced by immunoSEQ multiplex PCR; TCRdb stores in-frame clones only, minus some. The sample has 310,000 or so clones, 11% seen once. Points from the study as a whole: These data did not resolve whether HLA type affects TCRB rearrangement. Type 1 diabetes patients showed fewer insertions and more deletions at VDJ junctions. An over-representation of cells with high TCR expression could result from cDNA sequencing. Shorter TCRB CDR3s, moderately but significantly so, marked every one of the four CD4+ subsets in Type 1 diabetes patients.

This CDR3 has 16 residues. Per the germline V gene, CDR1 is SGHTA and CDR2 is FQGNSA. The J segment lost 4 bases and the V segment lost 1 base, leaving 6 bases of the junction unmatched. The sequence derives from a woman in her twenties or thirties in good health. The rearrangement uses TRBV7-2 and TRBJ2-5; 10 bases match TRBD1. Sequenced material: naive CD4+ T cells from blood. DNA for the CDR3: TGTGCCAGCAGCTTAGTGGTCGGGACAGGGGTAGAGACCCAGTACTTC. This codes for CASSLVVGTGVETQYF.